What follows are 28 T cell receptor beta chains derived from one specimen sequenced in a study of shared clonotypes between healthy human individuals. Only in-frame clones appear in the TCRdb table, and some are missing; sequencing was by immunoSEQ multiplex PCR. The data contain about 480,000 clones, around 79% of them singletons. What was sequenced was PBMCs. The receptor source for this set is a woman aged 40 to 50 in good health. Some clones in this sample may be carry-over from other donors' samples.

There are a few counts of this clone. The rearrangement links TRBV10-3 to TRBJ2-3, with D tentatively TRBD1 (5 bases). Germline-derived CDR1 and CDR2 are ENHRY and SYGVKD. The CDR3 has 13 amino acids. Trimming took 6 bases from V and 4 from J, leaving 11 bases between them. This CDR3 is CAISNDSSDTQYF. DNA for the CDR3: TGTGCCATCAGCAACGACAGCTCAGATACGCAGTATTTT.

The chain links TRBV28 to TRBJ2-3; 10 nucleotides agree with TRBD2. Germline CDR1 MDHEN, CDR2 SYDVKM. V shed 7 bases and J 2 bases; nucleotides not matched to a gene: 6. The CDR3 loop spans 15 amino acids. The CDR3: CASKPGLADTDTQYF. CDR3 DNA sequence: TGTGCCAGCAAACCAGGACTAGCGGACACAGATACGCAGTATTTT.

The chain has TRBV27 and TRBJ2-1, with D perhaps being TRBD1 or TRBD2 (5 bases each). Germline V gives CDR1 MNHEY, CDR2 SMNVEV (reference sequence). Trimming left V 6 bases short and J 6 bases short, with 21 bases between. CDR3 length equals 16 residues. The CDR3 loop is CASSRIGSIGGNEQFF. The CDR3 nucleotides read TGTGCCAGCAGCCGAATTGGGTCGATTGGGGGCAATGAGCAGTTCTTC.

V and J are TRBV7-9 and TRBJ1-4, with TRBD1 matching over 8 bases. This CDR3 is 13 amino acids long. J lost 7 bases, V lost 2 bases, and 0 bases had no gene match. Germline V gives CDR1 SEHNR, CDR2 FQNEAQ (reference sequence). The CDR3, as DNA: TGTGCCAGCAGCTTAACAGGGGGTGAAAAACTGTTTTTT. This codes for CASSLTGGEKLFF.

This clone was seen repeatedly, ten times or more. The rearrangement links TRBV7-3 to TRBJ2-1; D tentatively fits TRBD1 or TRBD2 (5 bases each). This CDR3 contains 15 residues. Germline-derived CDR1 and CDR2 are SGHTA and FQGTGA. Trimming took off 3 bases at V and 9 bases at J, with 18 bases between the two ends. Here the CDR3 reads CASSLTGTQGSEQFF. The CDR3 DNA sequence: TGTGCCAGCAGCTTGACCGGGACGCAGGGAAGTGAGCAGTTCTTC. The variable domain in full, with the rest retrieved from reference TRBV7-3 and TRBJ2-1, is GAGVSQTPSNKVTEKGKYVELRCDPISGHTALYWYRQSLGQGPEFLIYFQGTGAADDSGLPNDRFFAVRPEGSVSTLKIQRTERGDSAVYLCASSLTGTQGSEQFFGPGTRLTVL.

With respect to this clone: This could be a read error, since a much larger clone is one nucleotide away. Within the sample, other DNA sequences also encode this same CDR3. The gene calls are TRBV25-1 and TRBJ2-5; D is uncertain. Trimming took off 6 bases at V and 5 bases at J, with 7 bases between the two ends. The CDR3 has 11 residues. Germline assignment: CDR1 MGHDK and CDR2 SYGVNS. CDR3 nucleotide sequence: TGTGCCAGCAGCCCCGGGGAGACCCAGTACTTC. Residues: CASSPGETQYF.

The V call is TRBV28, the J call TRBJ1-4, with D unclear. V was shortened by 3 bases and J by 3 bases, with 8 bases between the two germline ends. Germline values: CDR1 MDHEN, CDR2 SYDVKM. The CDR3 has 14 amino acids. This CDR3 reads CASSFLQPNEKLFF. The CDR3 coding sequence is TGTGCCAGCAGTTTTCTCCAGCCTAATGAAAAACTGTTTTTT. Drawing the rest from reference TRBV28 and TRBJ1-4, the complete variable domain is DVKVTQSSRYLVKRTGEKVFLECVQDMDHENMFWYRQDPGLGLRLIYFSYDVKMKEKGDIPEGYSVSREKKERFSLILESASTNQTSMYLCASSFLQPNEKLFFGSGTQLSVL.

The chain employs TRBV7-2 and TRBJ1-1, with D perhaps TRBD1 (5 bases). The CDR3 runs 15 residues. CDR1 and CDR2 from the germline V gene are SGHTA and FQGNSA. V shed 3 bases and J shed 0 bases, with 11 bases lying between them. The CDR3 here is CASSFGARLNTEAFF. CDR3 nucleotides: TGTGCCAGCAGCTTCGGGGCTCGGCTGAACACTGAAGCTTTCTTT.

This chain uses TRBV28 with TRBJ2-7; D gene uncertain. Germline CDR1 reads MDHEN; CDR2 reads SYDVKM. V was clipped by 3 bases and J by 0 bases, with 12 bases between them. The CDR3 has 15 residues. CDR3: CASSLGGYSSYEQYF. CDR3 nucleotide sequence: TGTGCCAGCAGTTTGGGCGGTTATAGCTCCTACGAGCAGTACTTC.

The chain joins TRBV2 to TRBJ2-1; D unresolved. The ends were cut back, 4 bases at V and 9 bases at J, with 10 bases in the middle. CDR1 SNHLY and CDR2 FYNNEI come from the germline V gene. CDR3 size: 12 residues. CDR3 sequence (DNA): TGTGCCAGCAGTGCTTACTTAGGTGAGCAGTTCTTC. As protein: CASSAYLGEQFF.

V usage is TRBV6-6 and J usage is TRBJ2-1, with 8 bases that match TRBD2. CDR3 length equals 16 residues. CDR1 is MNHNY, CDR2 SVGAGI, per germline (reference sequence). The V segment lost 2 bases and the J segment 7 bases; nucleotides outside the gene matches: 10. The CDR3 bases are TGTGCCAGCAGTTACCCCGGAGTAGCGGGAAGGAATGAGCAGTTCTTC. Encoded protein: CASSYPGVAGRNEQFF.

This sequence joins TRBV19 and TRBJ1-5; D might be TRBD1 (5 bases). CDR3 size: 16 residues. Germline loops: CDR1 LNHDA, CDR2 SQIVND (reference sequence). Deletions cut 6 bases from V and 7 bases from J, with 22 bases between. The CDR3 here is CASSLSQPGRDQPQHF. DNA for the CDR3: TGTGCCAGTAGCCTCTCCCAACCGGGCAGGGACCAGCCCCAGCATTTT.

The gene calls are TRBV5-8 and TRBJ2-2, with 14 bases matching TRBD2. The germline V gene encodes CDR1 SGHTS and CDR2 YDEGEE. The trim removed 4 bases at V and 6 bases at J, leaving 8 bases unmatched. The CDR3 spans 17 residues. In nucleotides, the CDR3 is TGTGCCAGCAGCCCGGGACTAGCGGGAGTCTTGGCCGGGGAGCTGTTTTTT. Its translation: CASSPGLAGVLAGELFF. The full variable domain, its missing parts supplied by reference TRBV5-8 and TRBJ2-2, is EAGVTQSPTHLIKTRGQQATLRCSPISGHTSVYWYQQALGLGLQFLLWYDEGEERNRGNFPPRFSGRQFPNYSSELNVNALELEDSALYLCASSPGLAGVLAGELFFGEGSRLTVL.

This chain's CDR3 is CASSKPGHNSYEQYF. The CDR3 nucleotides read TGTGCCAGTTCCAAGCCGGGACACAACTCCTACGAGCAGTACTTC. V gene TRBV18 combines with J gene TRBJ2-7; weak D call: TRBD1 (6 bases). The CDR3 has 15 amino acids. The V gene's germline CDR1 is KGHSH and CDR2 LQKENI. Trimming stripped 9 bases from V and 0 bases from J, with 18 bases between. Complete variable domain (other parts from reference TRBV18 and TRBJ2-7): NAGVMQNPRHLVRRRGQEARLRCSPMKGHSHVYWYRQLPEEGLKFMVYLQKENIIDESGMPKERFSAEFPKEGPSILRIQQVVRGDSAAYFCASSKPGHNSYEQYFGPGTRLTVT.

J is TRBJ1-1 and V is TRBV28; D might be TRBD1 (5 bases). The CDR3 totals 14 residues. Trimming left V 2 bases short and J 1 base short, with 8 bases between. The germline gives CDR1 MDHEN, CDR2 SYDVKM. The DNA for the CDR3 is TGTGCCAGCAGTTTAGGAGGGGAGAACACTGAAGCTTTCTTT. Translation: CASSLGGENTEAFF.

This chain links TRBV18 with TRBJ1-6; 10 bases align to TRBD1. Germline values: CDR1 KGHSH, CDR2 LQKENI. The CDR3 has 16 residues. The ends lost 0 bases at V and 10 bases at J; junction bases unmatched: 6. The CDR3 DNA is TGTGCCAGCTCACCACCGGGGACAGGGGAAGGCTCACCCCTCCACTTT. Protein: CASSPPGTGEGSPLHF. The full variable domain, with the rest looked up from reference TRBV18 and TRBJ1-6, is NAGVMQNPRHLVRRRGQEARLRCSPMKGHSHVYWYRQLPEEGLKFMVYLQKENIIDESGMPKERFSAEFPKEGPSILRIQQVVRGDSAAYFCASSPPGTGEGSPLHFGNGTRLTVT.

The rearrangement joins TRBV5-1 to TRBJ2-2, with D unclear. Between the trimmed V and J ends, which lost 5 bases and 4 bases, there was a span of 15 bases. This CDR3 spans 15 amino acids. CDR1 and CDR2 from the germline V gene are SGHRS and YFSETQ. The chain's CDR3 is CASRDLAVGTGELFF. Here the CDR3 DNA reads TGCGCCAGCAGGGATCTGGCAGTGGGCACCGGGGAGCTGTTTTTT. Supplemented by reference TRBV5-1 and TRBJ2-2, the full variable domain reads KAGVTQTPRYLIKTRGQQVTLSCSPISGHRSVSWYQQTPGQGLQFLFEYFSETQRNKGNFPGRFSGRQFSNSRSEMNVSTLELGDSALYLCASRDLAVGTGELFFGEGSRLTVL.

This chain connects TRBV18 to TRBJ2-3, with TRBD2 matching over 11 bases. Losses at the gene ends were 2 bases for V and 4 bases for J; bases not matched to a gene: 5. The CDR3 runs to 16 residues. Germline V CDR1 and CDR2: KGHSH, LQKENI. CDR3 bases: TGTGCCAGCTCACCAGGGCTAGCGGGAGGATCAGATACGCAGTATTTT. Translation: CASSPGLAGGSDTQYF. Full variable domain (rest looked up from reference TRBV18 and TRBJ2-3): NAGVMQNPRHLVRRRGQEARLRCSPMKGHSHVYWYRQLPEEGLKFMVYLQKENIIDESGMPKERFSAEFPKEGPSILRIQQVVRGDSAAYFCASSPGLAGGSDTQYFGPGTRLTVL.

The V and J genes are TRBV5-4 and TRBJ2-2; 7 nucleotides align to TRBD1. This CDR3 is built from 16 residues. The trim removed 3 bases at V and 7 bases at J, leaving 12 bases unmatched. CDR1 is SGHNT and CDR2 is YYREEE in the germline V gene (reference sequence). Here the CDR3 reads CASSSEQGPYVGELFF. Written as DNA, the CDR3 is TGTGCCAGCAGCTCAGAACAGGGGCCTTATGTCGGGGAGCTGTTTTTT. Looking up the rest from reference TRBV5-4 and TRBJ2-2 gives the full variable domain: ETGVTQSPTHLIKTRGQQVTLRCSSQSGHNTVSWYQQALGQGPQFIFQYYREEENGRGNFPPRFSGLQFPNYSSELNVNALELDDSALYLCASSSEQGPYVGELFFGEGSRLTVL.

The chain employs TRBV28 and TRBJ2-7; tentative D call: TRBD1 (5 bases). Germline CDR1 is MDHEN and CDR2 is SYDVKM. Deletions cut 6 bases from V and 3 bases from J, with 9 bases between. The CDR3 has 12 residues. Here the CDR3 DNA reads TGTGCCAGCAGAGGAGACAGCTACGAGCAGTACTTC. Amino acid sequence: CASRGDSYEQYF.

The chain's CDR3 is CASYPGLATGELFF. The CDR3 coding sequence is TGTGCCAGCTATCCGGGACTAGCGACCGGGGAGCTGTTTTTT. This chain uses TRBV6-5 with TRBJ2-2; 10 bases match TRBD2. The ends lost 8 bases at V and 5 bases at J; junction bases unmatched: 5. This CDR3 is 14 amino acids long. Germline-derived CDR1 and CDR2 are MNHEY and SVGAGI.

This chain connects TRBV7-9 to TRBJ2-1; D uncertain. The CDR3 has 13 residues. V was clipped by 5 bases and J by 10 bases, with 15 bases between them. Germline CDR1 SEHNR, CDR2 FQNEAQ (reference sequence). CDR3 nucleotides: TGTGCCAGCAGCCTTCTAGAAACTGGAGAGCAGTTCTTC. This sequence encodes CASSLLETGEQFF.

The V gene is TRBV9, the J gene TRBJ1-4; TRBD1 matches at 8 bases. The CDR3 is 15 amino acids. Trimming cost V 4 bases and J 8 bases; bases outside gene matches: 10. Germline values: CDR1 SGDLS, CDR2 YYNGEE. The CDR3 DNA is TGTGCCAGCAGCACGCGGACAGGGATAGGGGAAAAACTGTTTTTT. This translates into CASSTRTGIGEKLFF.

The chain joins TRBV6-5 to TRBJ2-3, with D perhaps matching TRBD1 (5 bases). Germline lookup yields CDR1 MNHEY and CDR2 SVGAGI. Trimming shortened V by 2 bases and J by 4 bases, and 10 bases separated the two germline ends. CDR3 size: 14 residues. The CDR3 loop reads CASSYGAFSDTQYF. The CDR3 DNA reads TGTGCCAGCAGTTACGGGGCCTTTTCAGATACGCAGTATTTT.

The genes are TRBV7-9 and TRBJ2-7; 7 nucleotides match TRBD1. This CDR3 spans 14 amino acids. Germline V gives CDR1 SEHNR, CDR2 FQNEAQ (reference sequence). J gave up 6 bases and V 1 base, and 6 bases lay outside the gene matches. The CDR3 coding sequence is TGTGCCAGCAGCTTAGGGGCAGGGGGTGGCGAGCAGTACTTC. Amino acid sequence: CASSLGAGGGEQYF.

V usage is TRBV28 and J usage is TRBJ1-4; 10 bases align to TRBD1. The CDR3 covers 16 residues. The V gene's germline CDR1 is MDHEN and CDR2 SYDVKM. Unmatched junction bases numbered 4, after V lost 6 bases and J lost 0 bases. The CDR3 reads CASRTDRGSTNEKLFF. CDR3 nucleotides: TGTGCCAGCAGAACGGACAGGGGGTCAACTAATGAAAAACTGTTTTTT. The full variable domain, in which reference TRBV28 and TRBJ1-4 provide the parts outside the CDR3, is DVKVTQSSRYLVKRTGEKVFLECVQDMDHENMFWYRQDPGLGLRLIYFSYDVKMKEKGDIPEGYSVSREKKERFSLILESASTNQTSMYLCASRTDRGSTNEKLFFGSGTQLSVL.

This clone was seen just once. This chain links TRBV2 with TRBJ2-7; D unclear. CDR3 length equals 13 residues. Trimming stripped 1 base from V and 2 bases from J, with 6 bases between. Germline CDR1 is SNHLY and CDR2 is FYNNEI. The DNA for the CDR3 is TGTGCCAGCAGTGAAGACAGTCCCTACGAGCAGTACTTC. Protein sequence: CASSEDSPYEQYF.

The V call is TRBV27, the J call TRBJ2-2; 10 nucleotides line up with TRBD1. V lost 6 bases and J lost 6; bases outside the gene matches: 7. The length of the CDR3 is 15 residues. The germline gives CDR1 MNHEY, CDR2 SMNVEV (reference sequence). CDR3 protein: CASSPDRGRAGELFF. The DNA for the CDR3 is TGTGCCAGCAGCCCCGACAGGGGGCGGGCCGGGGAGCTGTTTTTT.